One T cell receptor beta chain is described in this entry. This sample is part of a study of blood T cell repertoires in COVID-19. Germline CDR1 reads SGHDN; CDR2 reads FVKESK. V was shortened by 3 bases and J by 7 bases, with 12 bases between the two germline ends. The CDR3 has 13 amino acids. The assay was immunoSEQ multiplex PCR, and TCRdb's table has in-frame clones only and misses some. Among about 140,000 clones listed, 84% were seen once. This chain connects TRBV14 to TRBJ1-2; a weak D match, TRBD1 (5 bases). This sequence was found in a man in his thirties or forties with COVID-19, enrolled during active disease. The source material was peripheral blood. CDR3 nucleotide sequence: TGTGCCAGCAGCCAGAGGACAAAGGGTGGCTACACCTTC. Protein sequence: CASSQRTKGGYTF.